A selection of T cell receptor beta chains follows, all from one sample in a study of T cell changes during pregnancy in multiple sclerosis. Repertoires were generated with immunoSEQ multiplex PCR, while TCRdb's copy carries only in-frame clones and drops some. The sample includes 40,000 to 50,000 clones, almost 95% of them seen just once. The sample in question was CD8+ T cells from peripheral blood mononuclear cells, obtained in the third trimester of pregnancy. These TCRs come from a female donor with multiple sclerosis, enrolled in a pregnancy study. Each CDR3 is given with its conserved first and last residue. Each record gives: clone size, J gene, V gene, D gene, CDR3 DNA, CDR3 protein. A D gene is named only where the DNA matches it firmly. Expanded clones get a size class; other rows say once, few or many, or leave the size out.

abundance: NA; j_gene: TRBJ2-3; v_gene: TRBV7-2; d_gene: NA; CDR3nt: TGTGCCAGCAGCTCAGGTCGCACAGATACGCAGTATTTT; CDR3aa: CASSSGRTDTQYF
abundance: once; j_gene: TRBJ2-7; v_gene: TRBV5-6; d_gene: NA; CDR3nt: TGTGCCAGCAGCTTGGCCAGTGGTCGCGGGGAGCAGTACTTC; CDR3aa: CASSLASGRGEQYF
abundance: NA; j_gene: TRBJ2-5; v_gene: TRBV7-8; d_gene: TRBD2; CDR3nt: TGTGCCAGCAGCTTACTGGCGGGAGCTGAGACCCAGTACTTC; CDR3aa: CASSLLAGAETQYF
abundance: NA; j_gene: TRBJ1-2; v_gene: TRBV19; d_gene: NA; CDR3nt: TGTGCCAGTAGATCCCCCTCGGACAAAAACCAATATGGCTACACCTTC; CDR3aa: CASRSPSDKNQYGYTF
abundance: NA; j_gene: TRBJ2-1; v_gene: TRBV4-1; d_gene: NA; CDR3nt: TGCGCCAGCAGCCAAGAAGGGCAGGGACTCTACAATGAGCAGTTCTTC; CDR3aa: CASSQEGQGLYNEQFF
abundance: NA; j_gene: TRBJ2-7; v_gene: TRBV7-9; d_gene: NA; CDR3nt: TGTGCCAGCAGCTGGACAGACTACGAGCAGTACTTC; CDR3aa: CASSWTDYEQYF
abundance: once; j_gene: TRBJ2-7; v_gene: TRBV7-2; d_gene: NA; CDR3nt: TGTGCCAGCACGCTCATTGCCACCCTACCGGTGCAGTACTTC; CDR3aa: CASTLIATLPVQYF
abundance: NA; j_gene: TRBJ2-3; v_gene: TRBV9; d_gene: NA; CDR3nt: TGTGCCAGCAGCTACGTTCTAGCGACTAGCACAGATACGCAGTATTTT; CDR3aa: CASSYVLATSTDTQYF
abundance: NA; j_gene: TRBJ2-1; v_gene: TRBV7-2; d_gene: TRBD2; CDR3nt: TGTGCCAGCAGCTTAGATTGGCTAGCGGGAGGCGTAACGAATGAGCAGTTCTTC; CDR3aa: CASSLDWLAGGVTNEQFF
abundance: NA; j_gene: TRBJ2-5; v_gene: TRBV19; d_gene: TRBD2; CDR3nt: TGTGCCAGTAGGGGGACTAGCGGGGACGTCACAGAGACCCAGTACTTC; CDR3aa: CASRGTSGDVTETQYF
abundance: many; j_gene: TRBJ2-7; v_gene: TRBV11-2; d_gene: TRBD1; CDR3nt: TGTGCCAGCAGCTTCCGGGACAGGGTGAGCGAGCAGTACTTC; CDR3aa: CASSFRDRVSEQYF
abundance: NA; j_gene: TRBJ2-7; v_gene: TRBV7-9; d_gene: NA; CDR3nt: TGTGCCAGCAGCTTGGGAGACACGAACGAGCAGTACTTC; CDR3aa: CASSLGDTNEQYF
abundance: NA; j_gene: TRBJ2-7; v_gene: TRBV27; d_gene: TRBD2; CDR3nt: TGTGCCAGCAATTCCGGGACTAGCTTAGGGGAGCAGTACTTC; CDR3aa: CASNSGTSLGEQYF
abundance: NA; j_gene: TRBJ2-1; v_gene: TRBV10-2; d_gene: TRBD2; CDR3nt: TGCGCCAGCAGTGATGTTGGCGGGAGGGGCTACAATGAGCAGTTCTTC; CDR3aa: CASSDVGGRGYNEQFF
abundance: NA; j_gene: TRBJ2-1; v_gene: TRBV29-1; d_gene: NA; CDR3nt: TGCAGCGTTGAAGACAGCTCCTACAATGAGCAGTTCTTC; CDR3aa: CSVEDSSYNEQFF
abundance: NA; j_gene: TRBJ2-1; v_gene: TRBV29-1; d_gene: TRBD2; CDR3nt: TGCAGCGTTGAGTCTAGCGGGAGAAATCACAATGAGCAGTTCTTC; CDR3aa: CSVESSGRNHNEQFF
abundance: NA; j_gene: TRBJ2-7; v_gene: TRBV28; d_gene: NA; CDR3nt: TGTGCCAGCAGTTTAGGGCAGGGCTTTCACTACGAGCAGTACTTC; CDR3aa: CASSLGQGFHYEQYF
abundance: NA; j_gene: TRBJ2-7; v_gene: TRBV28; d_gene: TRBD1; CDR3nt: TGTGCCAGCAGTTCGTCCGGGACAGGTCCTTCCTACGAGCAGTACTTC; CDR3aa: CASSSSGTGPSYEQYF
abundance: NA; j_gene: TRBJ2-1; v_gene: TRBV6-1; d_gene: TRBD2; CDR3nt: TGTGCCAGCAGAGATAGCGGGAGAACCTACAATGAGCAGTTCTTC; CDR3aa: CASRDSGRTYNEQFF
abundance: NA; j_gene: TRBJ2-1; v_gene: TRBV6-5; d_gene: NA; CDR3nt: TGTGCCAGCAGTTACAGTAGCGACTACAATGAGCAGTTCTTC; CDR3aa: CASSYSSDYNEQFF
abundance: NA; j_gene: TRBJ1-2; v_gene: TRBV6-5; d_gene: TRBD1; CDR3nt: TGTGCCAGCAGAACTCCCGGGACAGCGAGCTACACCTTC; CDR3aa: CASRTPGTASYTF
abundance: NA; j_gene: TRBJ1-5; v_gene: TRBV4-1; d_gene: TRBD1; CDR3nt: TGCGCCAGCAGCCAAGGAACAGGGGTCGGTCAGCCCCAGCATTTT; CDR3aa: CASSQGTGVGQPQHF
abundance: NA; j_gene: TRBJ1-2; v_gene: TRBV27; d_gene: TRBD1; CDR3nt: TGTGCCAGCAGTTTAACAGGGACAGGGTACTATGGCTACACCTTC; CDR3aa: CASSLTGTGYYGYTF
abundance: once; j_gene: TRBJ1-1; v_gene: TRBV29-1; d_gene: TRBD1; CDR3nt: TGCAGCGGGTCCCGGGACAGGGAGACTGAAGCTTTCTTT; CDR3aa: CSGSRDRETEAFF